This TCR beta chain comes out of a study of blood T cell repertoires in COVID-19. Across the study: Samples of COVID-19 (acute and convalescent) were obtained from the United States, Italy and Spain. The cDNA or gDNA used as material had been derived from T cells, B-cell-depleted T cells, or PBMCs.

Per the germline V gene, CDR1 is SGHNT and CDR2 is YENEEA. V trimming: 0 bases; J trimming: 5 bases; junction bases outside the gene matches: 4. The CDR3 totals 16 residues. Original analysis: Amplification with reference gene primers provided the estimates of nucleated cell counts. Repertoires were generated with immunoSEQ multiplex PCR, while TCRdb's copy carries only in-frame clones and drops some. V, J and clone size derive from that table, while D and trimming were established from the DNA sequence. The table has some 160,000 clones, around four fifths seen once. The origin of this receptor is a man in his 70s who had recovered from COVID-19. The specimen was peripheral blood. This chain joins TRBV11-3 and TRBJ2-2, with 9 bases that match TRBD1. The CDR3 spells CASSLDNRGRTGELFF. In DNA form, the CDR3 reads TGTGCCAGCAGCTTAGACAACAGGGGGCGGACCGGGGAGCTGTTTTTT.